The TCR beta chain described here comes from a study of cytomegalovirus exposure and HLA in healthy donors. Primers: 60 Vbeta forward and 13 Jbeta reverse. The method was immunoSEQ multiplex PCR; TCRdb's version includes in-frame clones alone and lacks a portion of them. Its listing shows some 110,000 clones. Each of the donors was a healthy bone marrow donor. V was pared by 6 bases and J by 0 bases, with 15 bases between. This CDR3 spans 16 amino acids. Germline-derived CDR1 and CDR2 are MNHEY and SMNVEV (reference sequence). The sequence was obtained from a man between 35 and 55 years old in good health and CMV-seropositive. The sample consisted of PBMCs. The chain joins TRBV27 to TRBJ1-5; the D is unclear. CDR3 sequence (DNA): TGTGCCAGCAGCCCCCTCTTCGGGAGTAGCAATCAGCCCCAGCATTTT. It specifies CASSPLFGSSNQPQHF.